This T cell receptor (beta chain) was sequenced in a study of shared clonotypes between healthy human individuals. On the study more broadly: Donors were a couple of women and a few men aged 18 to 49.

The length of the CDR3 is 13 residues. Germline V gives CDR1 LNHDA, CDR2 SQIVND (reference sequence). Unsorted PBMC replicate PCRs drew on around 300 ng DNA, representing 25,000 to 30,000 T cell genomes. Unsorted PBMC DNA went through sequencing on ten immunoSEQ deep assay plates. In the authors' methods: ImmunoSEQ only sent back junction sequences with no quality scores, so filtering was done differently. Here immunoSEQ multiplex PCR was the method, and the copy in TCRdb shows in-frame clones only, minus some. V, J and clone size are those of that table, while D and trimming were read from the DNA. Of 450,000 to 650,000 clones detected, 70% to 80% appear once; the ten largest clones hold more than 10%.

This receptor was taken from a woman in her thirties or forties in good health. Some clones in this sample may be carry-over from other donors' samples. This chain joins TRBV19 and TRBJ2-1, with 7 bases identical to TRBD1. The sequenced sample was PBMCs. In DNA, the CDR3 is TGTGCTTCCCAAGGGACAGACTACAATGAGCAGTTCTTC. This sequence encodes CASQGTDYNEQFF.